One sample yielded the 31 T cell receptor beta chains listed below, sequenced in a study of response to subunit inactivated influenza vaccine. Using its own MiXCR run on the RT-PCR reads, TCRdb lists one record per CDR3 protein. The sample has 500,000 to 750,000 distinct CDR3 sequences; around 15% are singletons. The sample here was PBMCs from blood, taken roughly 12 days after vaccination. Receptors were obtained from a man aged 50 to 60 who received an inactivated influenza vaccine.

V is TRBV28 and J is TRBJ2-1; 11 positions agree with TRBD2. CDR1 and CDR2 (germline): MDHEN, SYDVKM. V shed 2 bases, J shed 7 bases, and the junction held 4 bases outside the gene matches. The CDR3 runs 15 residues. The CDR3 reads CASSLMLAGGNEQFF. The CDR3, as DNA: TGTGCCAGCAGTTTAATGCTAGCGGGAGGTAATGAGCAGTTCTTC.

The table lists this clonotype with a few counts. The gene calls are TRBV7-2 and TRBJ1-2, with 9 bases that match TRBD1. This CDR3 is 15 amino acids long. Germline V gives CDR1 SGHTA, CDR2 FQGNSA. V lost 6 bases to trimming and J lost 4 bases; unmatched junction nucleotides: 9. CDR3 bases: TGTGCCAGCAGTATTGCGGACAGGGGATCCTATGGCTACACCTTC. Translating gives CASSIADRGSYGYTF.

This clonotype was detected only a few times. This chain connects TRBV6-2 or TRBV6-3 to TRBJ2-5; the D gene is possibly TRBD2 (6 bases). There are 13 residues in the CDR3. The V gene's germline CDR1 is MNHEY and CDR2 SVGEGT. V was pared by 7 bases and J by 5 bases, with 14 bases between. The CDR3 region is CASTRWGDETQYF. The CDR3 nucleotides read TGTGCCAGCACCCGATGGGGGGACGAGACCCAGTACTTC.

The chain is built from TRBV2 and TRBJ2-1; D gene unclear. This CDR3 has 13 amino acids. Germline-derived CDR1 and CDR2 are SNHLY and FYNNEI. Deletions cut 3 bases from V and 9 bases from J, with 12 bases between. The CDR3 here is CASSDGSWSEQFF. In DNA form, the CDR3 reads TGTGCCAGCAGTGACGGTAGTTGGTCTGAGCAGTTCTTC.

The CDR3, as DNA: TGTGCCAGCAGCTTATATAGAGGGGAAGAGACCCAGTACTTC. It yields the protein CASSLYRGEETQYF. The chain couples TRBV7-2 to TRBJ2-5, with D perhaps matching TRBD1 or TRBD2 (5 bases each). Germline V gene data show CDR1 as SGHTA and CDR2 as FQGNSA. Deletions cut 2 bases from V and 3 bases from J, with 10 bases between. CDR3 length: 14 amino acids.

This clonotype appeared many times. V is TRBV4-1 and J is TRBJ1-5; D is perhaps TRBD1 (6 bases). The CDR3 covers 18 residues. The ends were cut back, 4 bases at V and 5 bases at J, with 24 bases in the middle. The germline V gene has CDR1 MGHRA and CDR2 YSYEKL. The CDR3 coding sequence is TGCGCCAGCAGCCCAGGGGAGGGGCGGACTGGGAAGGATCAGCCCCAGCATTTT. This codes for CASSPGEGRTGKDQPQHF.

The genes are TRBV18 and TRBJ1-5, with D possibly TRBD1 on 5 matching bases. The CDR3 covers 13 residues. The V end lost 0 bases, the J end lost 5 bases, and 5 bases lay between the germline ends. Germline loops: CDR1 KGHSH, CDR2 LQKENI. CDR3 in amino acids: CASSPPGDQPQHF. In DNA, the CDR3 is TGTGCCAGCTCACCACCGGGGGATCAGCCCCAGCATTTT.

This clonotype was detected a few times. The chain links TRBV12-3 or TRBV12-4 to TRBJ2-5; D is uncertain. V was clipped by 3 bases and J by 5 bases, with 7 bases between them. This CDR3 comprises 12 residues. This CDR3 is CASSFDIETQYF. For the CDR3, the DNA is TGTGCCAGCAGTTTTGACATCGAGACCCAGTACTTC.

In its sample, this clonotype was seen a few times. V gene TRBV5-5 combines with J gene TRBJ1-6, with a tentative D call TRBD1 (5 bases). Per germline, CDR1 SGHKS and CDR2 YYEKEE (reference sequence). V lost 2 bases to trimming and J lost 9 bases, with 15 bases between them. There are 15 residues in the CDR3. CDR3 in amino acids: CASSLDGTGSSPLHF. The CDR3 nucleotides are TGTGCCAGCAGCTTAGACGGGACCGGTAGTTCACCCCTCCACTTT.

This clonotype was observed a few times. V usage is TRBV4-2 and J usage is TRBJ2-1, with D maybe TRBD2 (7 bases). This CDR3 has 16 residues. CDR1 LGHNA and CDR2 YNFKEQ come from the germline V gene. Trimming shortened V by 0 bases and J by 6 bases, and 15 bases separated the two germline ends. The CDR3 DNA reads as TGTGCCAGCAGCCAAGAAGGGGGTGGGAGGGTCAATGAGCAGTTCTTC. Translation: CASSQEGGGRVNEQFF.

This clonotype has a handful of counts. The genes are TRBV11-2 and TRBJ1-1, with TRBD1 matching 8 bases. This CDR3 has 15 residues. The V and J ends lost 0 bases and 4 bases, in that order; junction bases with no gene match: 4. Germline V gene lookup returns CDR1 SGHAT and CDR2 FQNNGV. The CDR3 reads CASSLEPGGGTEAFF. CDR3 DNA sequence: TGTGCCAGCAGCTTAGAACCAGGGGGCGGCACTGAAGCTTTCTTT.

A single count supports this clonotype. The CDR3 sequence is CASSQEASGTYEQYF. Here the CDR3 DNA reads TGCGCCAGCAGCCAAGAGGCTAGCGGGACCTACGAGCAGTACTTC. The chain employs TRBV4-3 and TRBJ2-7; 9 positions match TRBD2. The CDR3 contains 15 residues. Per the germline V gene, CDR1 is LGHNA and CDR2 is YSLEER. Trimming removed 0 bases from V and 2 bases from J; junction bases left unmatched: 2.

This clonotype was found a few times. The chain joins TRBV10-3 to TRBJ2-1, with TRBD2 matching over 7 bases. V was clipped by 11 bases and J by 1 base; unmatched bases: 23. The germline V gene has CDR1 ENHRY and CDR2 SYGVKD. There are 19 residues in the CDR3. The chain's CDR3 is CASFMKAPEGGSSYNEQFF. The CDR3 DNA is TGTGCCTCTTTTATGAAGGCCCCGGAGGGCGGGAGTTCCTACAATGAGCAGTTCTTC.

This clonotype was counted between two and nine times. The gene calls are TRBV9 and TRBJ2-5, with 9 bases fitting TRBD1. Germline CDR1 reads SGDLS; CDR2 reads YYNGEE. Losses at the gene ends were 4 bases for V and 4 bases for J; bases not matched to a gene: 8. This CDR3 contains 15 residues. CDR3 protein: CASSTGTGRSETQYF. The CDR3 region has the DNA TGTGCCAGCAGCACCGGGACAGGGAGGTCAGAGACCCAGTACTTC.

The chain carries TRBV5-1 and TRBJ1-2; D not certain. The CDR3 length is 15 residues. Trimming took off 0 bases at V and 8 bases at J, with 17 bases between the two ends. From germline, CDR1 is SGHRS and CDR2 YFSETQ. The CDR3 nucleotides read TGCGCCAGCAGCTTGGTCACCAGCCGGGCAGTAGGCTACACCTTC. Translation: CASSLVTSRAVGYTF.

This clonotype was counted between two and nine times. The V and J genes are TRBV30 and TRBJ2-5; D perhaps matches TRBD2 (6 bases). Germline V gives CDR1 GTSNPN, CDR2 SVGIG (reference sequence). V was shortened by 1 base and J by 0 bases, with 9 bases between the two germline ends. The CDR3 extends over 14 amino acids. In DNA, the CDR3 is TGTGCCTGGAGTGACCGGGACTACCAAGAGACCCAGTACTTC. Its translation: CAWSDRDYQETQYF.

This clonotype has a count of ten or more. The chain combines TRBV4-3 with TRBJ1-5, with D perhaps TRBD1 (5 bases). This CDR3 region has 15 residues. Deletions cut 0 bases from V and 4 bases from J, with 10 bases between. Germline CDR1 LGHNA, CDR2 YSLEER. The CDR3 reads CASSQDLRGNQPQHF. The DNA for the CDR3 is TGCGCCAGCAGCCAAGATTTGAGGGGTAATCAGCCCCAGCATTTT.

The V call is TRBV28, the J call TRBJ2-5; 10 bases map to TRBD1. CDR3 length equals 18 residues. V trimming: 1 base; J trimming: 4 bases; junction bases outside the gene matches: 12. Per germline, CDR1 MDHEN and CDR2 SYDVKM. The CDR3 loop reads CASSLYSSRDRGRETQYF. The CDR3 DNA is TGTGCCAGCAGTTTATATTCTTCCCGGGACAGGGGACGAGAGACCCAGTACTTC.

The CDR3 coding sequence is TGCAGTGCCAAGGACAGGGCAACGTATCAGCCCCAGCATTTT. This translates into CSAKDRATYQPQHF. The genes are TRBV20-1 and TRBJ1-5; TRBD1 matches 8 bases. J gave up 5 bases and V 6 bases, and 9 bases lay outside the gene matches. The CDR3 covers 14 residues. In germline, CDR1 is DFQATT, CDR2 SNEGSKA (reference sequence).

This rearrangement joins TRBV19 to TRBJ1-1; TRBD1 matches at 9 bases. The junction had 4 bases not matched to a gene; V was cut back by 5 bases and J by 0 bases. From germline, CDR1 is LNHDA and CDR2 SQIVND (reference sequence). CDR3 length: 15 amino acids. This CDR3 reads CASSVDRGMNTEAFF. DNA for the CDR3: TGTGCCAGTAGTGTGGACAGGGGAATGAACACTGAAGCTTTCTTT.

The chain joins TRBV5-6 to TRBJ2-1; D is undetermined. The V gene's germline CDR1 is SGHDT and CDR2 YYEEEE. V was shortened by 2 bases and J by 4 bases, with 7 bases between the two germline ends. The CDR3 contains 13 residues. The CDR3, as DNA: TGTGCCAGCAGCTTTCTTGATTACAATGAGCAGTTCTTC. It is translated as CASSFLDYNEQFF.

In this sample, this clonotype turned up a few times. This CDR3 reads CSAKLAGGHEQYF. CDR3 coding DNA: TGCAGTGCTAAACTAGCGGGAGGACACGAGCAGTACTTC. The chain couples TRBV20-1 to TRBJ2-7; 12 nucleotides line up with TRBD2. This CDR3 spans 13 amino acids. Germline CDR1 DFQATT, CDR2 SNEGSKA (reference sequence). V was pared by 4 bases and J by 5 bases, with 3 bases of the junction left unmatched.

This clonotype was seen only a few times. The CDR3 here is CASSNGLVQETQYF. Written as DNA, the CDR3 is TGCGCCAGCAGCAATGGACTAGTCCAAGAGACCCAGTACTTC. This sequence joins TRBV5-1 and TRBJ2-5; 7 bases are shared with TRBD2. Germline lookup yields CDR1 SGHRS and CDR2 YFSETQ. V dropped 4 bases and J dropped 1; count of bases not matched to a gene: 4. There are 14 residues in the CDR3.

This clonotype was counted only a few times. The CDR3 sequence is CASSGVGEASSYEQYF. The CDR3 DNA sequence: TGTGCCAGCAGCGGCGTAGGGGAGGCCAGCTCCTACGAGCAGTACTTC. The chain combines TRBV9 with TRBJ2-7, with D maybe TRBD2 (6 bases). Trimming removed 3 bases from V and 0 bases from J, with 16 bases in between. This CDR3 is built from 16 residues. Germline lookup yields CDR1 SGDLS and CDR2 YYNGEE.

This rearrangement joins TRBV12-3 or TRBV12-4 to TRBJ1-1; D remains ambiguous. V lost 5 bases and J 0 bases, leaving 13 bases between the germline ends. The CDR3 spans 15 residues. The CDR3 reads CASSPRRILNTEAFF. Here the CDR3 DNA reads TGTGCCAGCAGTCCTCGACGGATACTGAACACTGAAGCTTTCTTT.

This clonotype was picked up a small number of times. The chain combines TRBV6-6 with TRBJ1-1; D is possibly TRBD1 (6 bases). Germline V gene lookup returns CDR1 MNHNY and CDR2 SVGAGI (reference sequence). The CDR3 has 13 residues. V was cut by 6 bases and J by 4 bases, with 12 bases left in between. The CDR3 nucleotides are TGTGCCAGCAGCCAGATAGGGGGCACTGAAGCTTTCTTT. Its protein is CASSQIGGTEAFF.

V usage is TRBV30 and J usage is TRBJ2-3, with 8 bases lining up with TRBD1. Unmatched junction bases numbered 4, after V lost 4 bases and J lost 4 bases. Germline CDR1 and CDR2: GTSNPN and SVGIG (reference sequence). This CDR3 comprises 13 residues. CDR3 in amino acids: CAWTQGAADTQYF. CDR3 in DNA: TGTGCCTGGACCCAGGGGGCCGCAGATACGCAGTATTTT.

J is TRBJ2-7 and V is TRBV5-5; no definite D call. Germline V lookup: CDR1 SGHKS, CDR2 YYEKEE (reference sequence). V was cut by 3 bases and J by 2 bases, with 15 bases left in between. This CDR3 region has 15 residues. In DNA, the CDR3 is TGTGCCAGCAGCTCAAAACTACCCCCTACCTACGAGCAGTACTTC. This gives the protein CASSSKLPPTYEQYF.

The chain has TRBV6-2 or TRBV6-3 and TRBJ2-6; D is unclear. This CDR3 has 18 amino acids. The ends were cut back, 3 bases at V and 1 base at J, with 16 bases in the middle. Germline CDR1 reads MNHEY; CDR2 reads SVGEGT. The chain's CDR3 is CASSYFPFGRSGANVLTF. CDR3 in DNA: TGTGCCAGCAGTTATTTTCCCTTCGGACGATCTGGGGCCAACGTCCTGACTTTC.

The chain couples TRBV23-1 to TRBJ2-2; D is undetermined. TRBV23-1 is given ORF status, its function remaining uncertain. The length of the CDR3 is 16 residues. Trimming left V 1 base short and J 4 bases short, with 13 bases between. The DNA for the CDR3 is TGCGCCAGCAGTCAATGCTTCACGCAGATCACCGGGGAGCTGTTTTTT. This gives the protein CASSQCFTQITGELFF.

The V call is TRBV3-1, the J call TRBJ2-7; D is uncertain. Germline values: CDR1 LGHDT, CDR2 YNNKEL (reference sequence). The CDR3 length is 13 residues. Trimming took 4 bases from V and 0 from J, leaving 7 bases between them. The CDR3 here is CASSPPHSYEQYF. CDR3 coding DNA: TGTGCCAGCAGCCCGCCGCACTCCTACGAGCAGTACTTC.